This TCR beta chain comes out of a study of beta chain features in type 1 diabetes. The entirety of the isolated RNA underwent reverse transcription, so expressed TCRB transcripts were sequenced. The data were produced by immunoSEQ multiplex PCR, yet TCRdb's version contains in-frame clones alone and is incomplete. The sample shows around 280,000 clones, under 8.5% of them seen only once. The CDR3 has 14 amino acids. CDR1 is SGHVS and CDR2 is FQNEAQ in the germline V gene. Trimming left V 5 bases short and J 9 bases short, with 20 bases between. Each sorted population was over 98% pure. This clone has just a few counts.

The receptor comes from a woman aged 18-35 years in good health. V gene TRBV7-8 combines with J gene TRBJ2-7; D uncertain. The sequenced sample was central memory CD4+ T cells from blood. CDR3 sequence: CASSQADGRQVQYF. The CDR3 DNA reads as TGTGCCAGCAGCCAGGCGGACGGACGCCAGGTGCAGTACTTC.